Listed below are T cell receptor beta chains from one sample, sequenced in a study of identical twins. TCRdb analysed the 5' RACE reads with MiXCR anew, one entry per CDR3 protein. The sample has about 340,000 distinct CDR3 sequences, approximately 8.7% seen once. Sequencing was performed on naive T cells sorted from blood. The source is a woman in her forties or fifties in good health. Both conserved end residues are part of each CDR3. A D gene is named only where the DNA matches it firmly. Size is stated for part of the rows, as once, few or many counts, or as a class when the clone is expanded.

>TRBJ2-5|.|TRBV6-1|TRBD1
TGTGCCAGCAGGAGGGGACAGGGGATAGGAGAGACCCAGTACTTC
CASRRGQGIGETQYF
>TRBJ2-1|.|TRBV5-1|TRBD1
TGCGCCAGCAGCTTTCCGGGACAGGGGACCAATGAGCAGTTCTTC
CASSFPGQGTNEQFF
>TRBJ2-3|.|TRBV3-1|.
TGTGCCAGCAGCCAAGAAAGGAGGGGCGGCACAGATACGCAGTATTTT
CASSQERRGGTDTQYF
>TRBJ1-1|.|TRBV2|.
TGTGCCAGCAGTGAAGCGCGAGGGGCTGAAGCTTTCTTT
CASSEARGAEAFF
>TRBJ2-1|.|TRBV4-1|TRBD2
TGCGCCAGCAGCCAAGTCGGACTAGTCTACAATGAGCAGTTCTTC
CASSQVGLVYNEQFF
>TRBJ1-5|many|TRBV20-1|TRBD1
TGCAGTGCTAGAGATGCACAGGGGATGGGTTTCAATCAGCCCCAGCATTTT
CSARDAQGMGFNQPQHF
>TRBJ2-1|.|TRBV4-2|.
TGTGCCAGCAGCCAAGCCAGTTACAATGAGCAGTTCTTC
CASSQASYNEQFF
>TRBJ2-5|many|TRBV12-3/TRBV12-4|.
TGTGCCAGCAGTTTACGCGGGATTGGCGAGACCCAGTACTTC
CASSLRGIGETQYF
>TRBJ2-3|few|TRBV20-1|TRBD2
TGCAGTGCTAGTATTAGCGGGAGGGTGGCAGATACGCAGTATTTT
CSASISGRVADTQYF
>TRBJ1-4|.|TRBV18|TRBD1
TGTGCCAGCTCACCGCCGGGACAGATTAATGAAAAACTGTTTTTT
CASSPPGQINEKLFF
>TRBJ2-3|few|TRBV9|.
TGTGCCAGCAGCGCCGTGGAGGGGTCAGATACGCAGTATTTT
CASSAVEGSDTQYF
>TRBJ1-3|.|TRBV6-1|.
TGTGCCAGCAGGGGGCCCCGGGACGGAACCTCTGGAAACACCATATATTTT
CASRGPRDGTSGNTIYF
>TRBJ2-5|.|TRBV5-6|.
TGTGCCAGCAGCCCCAATGTTTTGGGAACAGAGACCCAGTACTTC
CASSPNVLGTETQYF
>TRBJ2-5|.|TRBV11-2|.
TGTGCCAGCTCATTTCAGGGGAATCAAGAGACCCAGTACTTC
CASSFQGNQETQYF
>TRBJ2-4|many|TRBV20-1|.
TGCAGTGCTACCAACCCACCGGGACAACTAGCCAAAAACATTCAGTACTTC
CSATNPPGQLAKNIQYF
>TRBJ2-3|.|TRBV27|TRBD2
TGTGCCAGCAGTTCCCCCGCGGGGGGCAGAGATACGCAGTATTTT
CASSSPAGGRDTQYF
>TRBJ2-3|many|TRBV5-1|.
TGCGCCAGCAGCTACACAAGGGGGACCACAGATACGCAGTATTTT
CASSYTRGTTDTQYF
>TRBJ2-3|few|TRBV12-3/TRBV12-4|.
TGTGCCAGCAGCCGGTCCCCCACAGATACGCAGTATTTT
CASSRSPTDTQYF
>TRBJ2-6|few|TRBV27|.
TGTGCCAGCCGCCTCGCTGGGGCCAACGTCCTGACTTTC
CASRLAGANVLTF
>TRBJ2-3|.|TRBV12-3/TRBV12-4|TRBD1
TGTGCCAGCAGTTTAACCGGGACAGGGGATAGCACAGATACGCAGTATTTT
CASSLTGTGDSTDTQYF
>TRBJ2-7|.|TRBV28|.
TGTGCCAGCAGTTGGAGTACCTCGGGCGAGCAGTACTTC
CASSWSTSGEQYF
>TRBJ2-2|.|TRBV5-1|.
TGCGCCAGCAGCTCGTGGGGCGGGGAGCTGTTTTTT
CASSSWGGELFF
>TRBJ2-1|many|TRBV27|TRBD2
TGTGCCAGCAGGCGGGGGGGAAGGAATGAGCAGTTCTTC
CASRRGGRNEQFF
>TRBJ2-3|few|TRBV3-1|.
TGTGCCAGCAGCCACAAGGCCCCCGTCACAGATACGCAGTATTTT
CASSHKAPVTDTQYF
>TRBJ2-1|few|TRBV5-1|.
TGCGCCAGCAGCTCGGACTATGATGAGCAGTTCTTC
CASSSDYDEQFF
>TRBJ2-3|.|TRBV5-1|.
TGCGCCAGCAGCTTGGCTCCTGGGGAAGCTAGCACAGATACGCAGTATTTT
CASSLAPGEASTDTQYF
>TRBJ1-1|few|TRBV5-1|.
TGCGCCAGCAGCTTGGACGGTTTATTCGGCGAGGCTTTCTTT
CASSLDGLFGEAFF
>TRBJ2-7|many|TRBV20-1|.
TGCAGTGGAACGAGGGGGGTCGAGCAGTACTTC
CSGTRGVEQYF
>TRBJ1-5|many|TRBV4-1|TRBD1
TGCGCCAGCAGCCAAGGTGGACAGGGGACCAATCAGCCCCAGCATTTT
CASSQGGQGTNQPQHF
>TRBJ2-1|few|TRBV11-2|TRBD2
TGTGCCAGCAGCTTCCTAACCGGGACTAGTGTAAAGAATGAGCAGTTCTTC
CASSFLTGTSVKNEQFF
>TRBJ1-5|few|TRBV3-1|.
TGTGCCAGCAGCATGTGGGACGGACATCAGCCCCAGCATTTT
CASSMWDGHQPQHF
>TRBJ2-5|.|TRBV7-2|TRBD1
TGTGCCAGCAGCTCACCGGGACAGGGGTCAGGAGAGACCCAGTACTTC
CASSSPGQGSGETQYF
>TRBJ2-5|.|TRBV24-1|TRBD1
TGTGCCACCAGTGATGGGAATGCTCCAGGGGGCATCCAAGAGACCCAGTACTTC
CATSDGNAPGGIQETQYF
>TRBJ2-1|.|TRBV5-1|.
TGCGCCAGCAGCTTGAGAGCGGAGCCGGGGGTTGAGCAGTTCTTC
CASSLRAEPGVEQFF
>TRBJ1-5|few|TRBV7-2|TRBD1
TGTGCCAGCAGCGACCCTAGACAGGGGTTGGGACAGCCCCAGCATTTT
CASSDPRQGLGQPQHF
>TRBJ1-1|.|TRBV10-3|.
TGTGCCATCAGTGGGGAGATGAACACTGAAGCTTTCTTT
CAISGEMNTEAFF
>TRBJ1-1|.|TRBV12-5|.
TGTGCTAGTGCTCCAGGGGTCTGGACTGAAGCTTTCTTT
CASAPGVWTEAFF
>TRBJ2-1|many|TRBV9|.
TGTGCCAGCAGCGTAGTGGGGGGGGCCCAGGGTAGGCAGTTCTTC
CASSVVGGAQGRQFF
>TRBJ1-1|few|TRBV29-1|.
TGCAGCGCTGGAGGGGGGGCGCGGAACACTGAAGCTTTCTTT
CSAGGGARNTEAFF
>TRBJ1-2|.|TRBV14|TRBD1
TGTGCCAGCAGCCAGGGGACAGGGAGTACCTATGGCTACACCTTC
CASSQGTGSTYGYTF
>TRBJ2-7|.|TRBV27|.
TGTGCCAGCAGTTTATCTGGGGGATCTGGCTACGAGCAGTACTTC
CASSLSGGSGYEQYF
>TRBJ2-1|few|TRBV5-1|TRBD2
TGCGCCAGCAGCCACAGAAGCGGACTAGCGGGAGGGGGCTACAATGAGCAGTTCTTC
CASSHRSGLAGGGYNEQFF
>TRBJ2-3|many|TRBV24-1|.
TGTGCCACCAGCTTAGAGACAGATACGCAGTATTTT
CATSLETDTQYF